The TCR beta chain under discussion was sequenced for a study of shared clonotypes between healthy human individuals. CDR1 and CDR2 from the germline V gene are SEHNR and FQNEAQ (reference sequence). The CDR3 spans 13 residues. V lost 4 bases and J 5 bases, leaving 8 bases between the germline ends. Comments on this clone: The antigen remains undetermined.

In the authors' methods: Because ImmunoSEQ provided only junction sequences with no quality scores, the filtering differed. Only in-frame clones appear in the TCRdb table, and some are missing; sequencing was by immunoSEQ multiplex PCR. V, J and clone size were drawn from that table, and D and trimming were deduced from the DNA. The table lists approximately 1.5 million clones, approximately 98% of them singletons, with about 0.4% in the top ten. Whole-study findings and limits: Naive subsets, compared against memory subsets, generally had larger estimated richness values.

Splitting of CD4+ cells produced CD45RA+ naive and CD45RA-negative memory subsets. This TCR derives from a man younger than 45 in good health. V usage is TRBV7-9 and J usage is TRBJ1-4; the D is unclear. Material for sequencing was naive CD4+ T cells sorted from blood. Specified subset: CD45RA+ positively selected. CDR3 sequence reads: CASSSPPNEKLFF. CDR3 DNA: TGTGCCAGCAGCTCCCCACCCAATGAAAAACTGTTTTTT.